One T cell receptor beta chain is described in this entry. No antigen is known for it. These data are taken from a study of T cell responses to AZD1222 COVID-19 vaccine. The CDR3 is 14 amino acids. The V segment lost 6 bases and the J segment 3 bases; nucleotides outside the gene matches: 2. Per germline, CDR1 SNHLY and CDR2 FYNNEI. Findings and limits, study-wide: Nearly half of spike-specific TCRs reportedly target unmutated variant regions. After two AZD1222 doses, spike-specific TCR breadth and depth rose versus day 0. Seropositivity was recorded at baseline in only a handful of AZD1222 recipients.

Libraries were prepared by immunoSEQ multiplex PCR; TCRdb keeps only in-frame clonotypes and omits some of them. The profile shows 98,000 or so clones, 93% of them singletons. V usage is TRBV2 and J usage is TRBJ2-5; 12 positions agree with TRBD2. The receptor comes from an adult in good health. Sequenced here: peripheral blood, sampled on day 0 of AZD1222 vaccination. The CDR3 reads CASSRTSGKETQYF. The CDR3 DNA is TGTGCCAGCAGCCGGACTAGCGGGAAAGAGACCCAGTACTTC.